Following are 22 T cell receptor beta chains from one sample sequenced in a study of T cell responses to AZD1222 COVID-19 vaccine. The data were produced by immunoSEQ multiplex PCR, yet TCRdb's version contains in-frame clones alone and is incomplete. The data show 150,000 to 160,000 clones, approximately 90% seen once. Sequences were derived from peripheral blood, sampled 28 days after the second AZD1222 dose. The receptors derive from an adult who received the AZD1222 COVID-19 vaccine.

The V call is TRBV11-3, the J call TRBJ2-1; TRBD2 agrees at 8 bases. J gave up 4 bases and V 0 bases, and 5 bases lay outside the gene matches. Germline values: CDR1 SGHNT, CDR2 YENEEA. The CDR3 consists of 16 residues. DNA for the CDR3: TGTGCCAGCAGCTTAGATTCGGTAGCGGGGTACAATGAGCAGTTCTTC. It codes for CASSLDSVAGYNEQFF.

This clone was observed once. This chain connects TRBV24-1 to TRBJ2-3, with 7 positions matching TRBD1. V gave up 3 bases and J gave up 3 bases; unmatched junction bases: 11. Germline assignment: CDR1 KGHDR and CDR2 SFDVKD. CDR3 size: 17 residues. CDR3: CATSDTGIGGATDTQYF. Here the CDR3 DNA reads TGTGCCACCAGTGATACCGGGATAGGGGGCGCAACAGATACGCAGTATTTT.

This rearrangement joins TRBV2 to TRBJ1-6; D not resolved. The CDR3 contains 13 residues. V was pared by 6 bases and J by 9 bases, with 12 bases between. CDR1 and CDR2 (germline): SNHLY, FYNNEI. The CDR3 loop reads CASRTGEASPLHF. The CDR3 DNA follows: TGTGCCAGCAGGACGGGAGAGGCTTCACCCCTCCACTTT.

The CDR3 DNA reads TGTGCCAGCAGTGAACAGGGATTGGGGAATTCACCCCTCCACTTT. As protein: CASSEQGLGNSPLHF. The gene calls are TRBV6-1 and TRBJ1-6; tentatively, D is TRBD1 (5 bases). Trimming removed 2 bases at V and 7 bases at J, with 12 bases between. Germline CDR1 is MNHNS and CDR2 is SASEGT. CDR3 length: 15 residues.

The chain employs TRBV3-1 (or the pseudogene TRBV3-2) and TRBJ1-6; perhaps TRBD1 as D (5 bases). The CDR3 loop spans 16 amino acids. From germline, CDR1 is LGHDT and CDR2 YNNKEL (reference sequence). Trimming cost V 4 bases and J 7 bases, with 17 bases left between them. The CDR3 loop is CASSLGGNSPNSPLHF. The CDR3 bases are TGTGCCAGCAGCCTGGGGGGGAACTCGCCAAATTCACCCCTCCACTTT.

The rearrangement joins TRBV2 to TRBJ1-1; D gene ambiguous. Trimming cost V 8 bases and J 10 bases, with 14 bases left between them. From germline, CDR1 is SNHLY and CDR2 FYNNEI. The CDR3 is made up of 11 amino acids. The CDR3 spells CASWRVFGAFF. For the CDR3, the DNA is TGTGCCAGCTGGAGGGTGTTTGGAGCTTTCTTT.

The V and J genes are TRBV5-6 and TRBJ2-7, with TRBD1 matching over 9 bases. Germline V gene lookup returns CDR1 SGHDT and CDR2 YYEEEE. J lost 6 bases, V lost 2 bases, and 9 bases had no gene match. This CDR3 spans 15 amino acids. The CDR3 protein is CASSFFSTGGIEQYF. The CDR3 coding sequence is TGTGCCAGCAGCTTTTTTTCGACAGGGGGTATCGAGCAGTACTTC.

This chain connects TRBV10-3 to TRBJ1-5; TRBD1 matches at 9 bases. The CDR3 is made up of 15 amino acids. Germline V gives CDR1 ENHRY, CDR2 SYGVKD. The V and J ends lost 0 bases and 6 bases, in that order; junction bases with no gene match: 3. The DNA of the CDR3 is TGTGCCATCAGTGAGTCGGACAGGGGCAGTCAGCCCCAGCATTTT. It translates to CAISESDRGSQPQHF.

V usage is TRBV5-1 and J usage is TRBJ1-2; weak D call: TRBD1 (5 bases). CDR1 SGHRS and CDR2 YFSETQ come from the germline V gene. Trimming removed 4 bases from V and 6 bases from J, with 16 bases in between. This CDR3 has 14 residues. The CDR3 sequence: CASSLPQGIDGYTF. The CDR3 nucleotides are TGCGCCAGCAGCCTCCCTCAGGGTATTGATGGCTACACCTTC. Supplemented by reference TRBV5-1 and TRBJ1-2, the full variable domain reads KAGVTQTPRYLIKTRGQQVTLSCSPISGHRSVSWYQQTPGQGLQFLFEYFSETQRNKGNFPGRFSGRQFSNSRSEMNVSTLELGDSALYLCASSLPQGIDGYTFGSGTRLTVV.

CDR3 amino acids: CAISEPTAMNTEAFF. The CDR3 DNA follows: TGTGCCATCAGTGAGCCGACAGCTATGAACACTGAAGCTTTCTTT. The chain recombines TRBV10-3 with TRBJ1-1; D is perhaps TRBD1 (5 bases). Per the germline V gene, CDR1 is ENHRY and CDR2 is SYGVKD. Trimming left V 2 bases short and J 0 bases short, with 10 bases between. The length of the CDR3 is 15 residues.

The chain carries TRBV5-1 and TRBJ2-7; either TRBD1 or TRBD2 may supply D (5 bases each). Germline V gene sequence: CDR1 SGHRS, CDR2 YFSETQ. V lost 7 bases to trimming and J lost 6 bases, with 17 bases between them. This CDR3 contains 13 residues. This CDR3 is CASHSGVGTEQYF. In DNA, the CDR3 is TGCGCCAGCCACTCCGGGGTGGGGACCGAGCAGTACTTC.

This clone was observed a single time. The genes are TRBV24-1 and TRBJ1-2; 8 positions match TRBD1. Germline lookup yields CDR1 KGHDR and CDR2 SFDVKD. This CDR3 spans 14 amino acids. V shed 3 bases and J 4 bases; nucleotides not matched to a gene: 3. The CDR3 DNA follows: TGTGCCACCAGTGATCTTGGACAGGGCTATGGCTACACCTTC. Its protein product is CATSDLGQGYGYTF.

The CDR3 loop is CASSQLQGQETQYF. CDR3 DNA: TGCGCCAGCAGCCAACTGCAGGGGCAAGAGACCCAGTACTTC. The chain combines TRBV4-1 with TRBJ2-5; a possible D gene is TRBD1 (6 bases). The CDR3 runs 14 residues. V lost 2 bases to trimming and J lost 2 bases, with 9 bases between them. The germline V gene has CDR1 MGHRA and CDR2 YSYEKL.

The chain has TRBV12-3 or TRBV12-4 and TRBJ1-5, with unresolved D. V shed 2 bases and J shed 3 bases, with 5 bases lying between them. The CDR3 has 13 residues. The CDR3 region is CASSLNVNQPQHF. The CDR3 DNA sequence: TGTGCCAGCAGTTTAAATGTCAATCAGCCCCAGCATTTT.

This sequence joins TRBV5-8 and TRBJ1-5; 7 bases match TRBD1. The trim removed 2 bases at V and 6 bases at J, leaving 5 bases unmatched. Per the germline V gene, CDR1 is SGHTS and CDR2 is YDEGEE. This CDR3 has 14 residues. CDR3 protein: CASSFRSGGQPQHF. The DNA for the CDR3 is TGTGCCAGCAGCTTTAGGTCAGGGGGTCAGCCCCAGCATTTT.

There are a few counts of this clone. V gene TRBV27 combines with J gene TRBJ2-1; D could derive from TRBD1 or TRBD2 (5 bases each). This CDR3 region has 10 residues. V was cut by 6 bases and J by 15 bases, with 12 bases left in between. CDR1 and CDR2 from the germline V gene are MNHEY and SMNVEV (reference sequence). For the CDR3, the DNA is TGTGCCAGCAGGAGGGGAGATATGTTCTTC. This codes for CASRRGDMFF.

The chain has TRBV2 and TRBJ1-5, with TRBD1 identical over 10 bases. Unmatched junction bases numbered 8, after V lost 8 bases and J lost 7 bases. Per the germline V gene, CDR1 is SNHLY and CDR2 is FYNNEI. The CDR3 runs 14 residues. This CDR3 reads CASGTGTGAQPQHF. The CDR3 DNA sequence: TGTGCCAGCGGGACCGGGACAGGGGCCCAGCCCCAGCATTTT.

The CDR3 loop is CASSFPHKGQDGNQPQHF. In DNA form, the CDR3 reads TGTGCCAGCAGCTTTCCGCATAAAGGACAGGATGGGAATCAGCCCCAGCATTTT. V gene TRBV13 combines with J gene TRBJ1-5, with 7 bases matching TRBD1. After removal of 3 bases from V and 4 bases from J, the junction contained 15 bases not matched to a gene. The CDR3 is 18 amino acids. Germline V gene data show CDR1 as PRHDT and CDR2 as FYEKMQ (reference sequence).

J is TRBJ2-3 and V is TRBV10-3; 13 positions agree with TRBD2. Looked up from germline, CDR1 is ENHRY and CDR2 is SYGVKD. Germline trimming cut 8 bases from V and 5 bases from J; bases unmatched to any gene: 10. CDR3 length equals 16 residues. The CDR3 region has the DNA TGTGCCATCGGGGGACTAGCGGGGTCATTGGGAGATACGCAGTATTTT. Residues: CAIGGLAGSLGDTQYF.

V and J are TRBV25-1 and TRBJ1-1, with 7 bases matching TRBD1. V shed 2 bases, J shed 14 bases, and the junction held 17 bases outside the gene matches. CDR3 length equals 15 residues. CDR1 is MGHDK, CDR2 SYGVNS, per germline. CDR3 region: CASSENPRSRQGGFF. As DNA, the CDR3 is TGTGCCAGCAGTGAAAACCCACGCAGCCGGCAGGGGGGGTTCTTT. The complete variable domain, with remaining parts taken from reference TRBV25-1 and TRBJ1-1, reads EADIYQTPRYLVIGTGKKITLECSQTMGHDKMYWYQQDPGMELHLIHYSYGVNSTEKGDLSSESTVSRIRTEHFPLTLESARPSHTSQYLCASSENPRSRQGGFFGQGTRLTVV.

The rearrangement links TRBV7-9 to TRBJ1-1; D is unclear. CDR1 and CDR2 from the germline V gene are SEHNR and FQNEAQ (reference sequence). V gave up 3 bases and J gave up 1 base, with 12 bases separating them. This CDR3 is 15 amino acids long. DNA for the CDR3: TGTGCCAGCAGCTTGGCCCTCCGGGGGAACACTGAAGCTTTCTTT. Translated, it gives CASSLALRGNTEAFF.

This sequence joins TRBV15 and TRBJ2-7; D unclear. Per germline, CDR1 LNHNV and CDR2 YYDKDF (reference sequence). Trimming took 0 bases from V and 5 from J, leaving 8 bases between them. The CDR3 contains 13 residues. The CDR3 DNA sequence: TGTGCCACCAGCAGAGATAAGGTGAACGAGCAGTACTTC. It translates to CATSRDKVNEQYF. The full variable domain, in which reference TRBV15 and TRBJ2-7 provide the parts outside the CDR3, is DAMVIQNPRYQVTQFGKPVTLSCSQTLNHNVMYWYQQKSSQAPKLLFHYYDKDFNNEADTPDNFQSRRPNTSFCFLDIRSPGLGDTAMYLCATSRDKVNEQYFGPGTRLTVT.